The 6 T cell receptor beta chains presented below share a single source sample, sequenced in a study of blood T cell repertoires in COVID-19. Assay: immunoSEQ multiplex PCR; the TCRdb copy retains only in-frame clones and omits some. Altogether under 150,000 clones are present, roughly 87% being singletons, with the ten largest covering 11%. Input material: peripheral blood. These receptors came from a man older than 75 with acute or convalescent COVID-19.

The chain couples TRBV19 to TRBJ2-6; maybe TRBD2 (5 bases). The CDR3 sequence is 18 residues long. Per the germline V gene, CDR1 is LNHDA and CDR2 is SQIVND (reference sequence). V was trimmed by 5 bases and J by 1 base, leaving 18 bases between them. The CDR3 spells CASSFRTQMESGANVLTF. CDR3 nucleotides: TGTGCCAGTAGTTTTAGGACTCAAATGGAGTCTGGGGCCAACGTCCTGACTTTC. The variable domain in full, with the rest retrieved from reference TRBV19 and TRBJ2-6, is DGGITQSPKYLFRKEGQNVTLSCEQNLNHDAMYWYRQDPGQGLRLIYYSQIVNDFQKGDIAEGYSVSREKKESFPLTVTSAQKNPTAFYLCASSFRTQMESGANVLTFGAGSRLTVL.

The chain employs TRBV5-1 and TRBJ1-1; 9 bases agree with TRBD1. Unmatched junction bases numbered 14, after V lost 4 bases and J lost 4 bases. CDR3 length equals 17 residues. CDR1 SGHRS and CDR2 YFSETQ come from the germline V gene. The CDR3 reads CASSRSRDRAGSTEAFF. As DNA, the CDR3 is TGCGCCAGCAGCCGGTCCCGGGACAGGGCAGGGTCCACTGAAGCTTTCTTT.

The CDR3 coding sequence is TGTGCCAGCAACCCCGGCGGGGGACAGGGGGATGAACAGCCCCAGCATTTT. It yields the protein CASNPGGGQGDEQPQHF. The chain has TRBV2 and TRBJ1-5, with 11 bases matching TRBD1. V shed 7 bases, J shed 7 bases, and the junction held 15 bases outside the gene matches. The CDR3 spans 17 residues. Looked up from germline, CDR1 is SNHLY and CDR2 is FYNNEI. The full variable domain, rest sourced from reference TRBV2 and TRBJ1-5, is EPEVTQTPSHQVTQMGQEVILRCVPISNHLYFYWYRQILGQKVEFLVSFYNNEISEKSEIFDDQFSVERPDGSNFTLKIRSTKLEDSAMYFCASNPGGGQGDEQPQHFGDGTRLSIL.

In nucleotides, the CDR3 is TGTGCCAGCTGCCCACAGGGGAGGAACACTGAAGCTTTCTTT. Translated: CASCPQGRNTEAFF. This sequence joins TRBV25-1 and TRBJ1-1, with 7 bases lining up with TRBD1. Germline V gives CDR1 MGHDK, CDR2 SYGVNS. The CDR3 runs to 14 residues. The ends lost 8 bases at V and 1 base at J; junction bases unmatched: 7.

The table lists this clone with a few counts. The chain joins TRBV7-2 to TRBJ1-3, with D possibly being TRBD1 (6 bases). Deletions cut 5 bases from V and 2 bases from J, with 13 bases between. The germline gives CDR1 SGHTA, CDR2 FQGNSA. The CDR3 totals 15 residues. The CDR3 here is CASSNQGKTGNTIYF. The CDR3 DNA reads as TGTGCCAGCAGCAACCAGGGGAAGACTGGAAACACCATATATTTT.

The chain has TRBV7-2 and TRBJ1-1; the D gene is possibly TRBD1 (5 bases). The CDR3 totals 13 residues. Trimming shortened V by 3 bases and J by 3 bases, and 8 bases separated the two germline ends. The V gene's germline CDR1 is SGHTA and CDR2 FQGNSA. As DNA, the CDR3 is TGTGCCAGCAGCTTCTCAGGGTACACTGAAGCTTTCTTT. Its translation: CASSFSGYTEAFF.